This T cell receptor (beta chain) was recorded in a study of blood T cell repertoires in COVID-19. Some clones are missing from TCRdb's copy, which holds only in-frame ones; the method was immunoSEQ multiplex PCR. The profile covers 310,000 or so clones, with around nine tenths appearing a single time and around 1.1% taken by the ten largest. Sequenced sample: PBMCs or T cells enriched from blood (not recorded which). This clonotype originated in a woman aged 25 to 39 who had recovered from COVID-19.

CDR3 loop: CASSRDSSNTEAFF. In DNA, the CDR3 is TGTGCCAGTAGTAGAGACAGTTCGAACACTGAAGCTTTCTTT. The rearrangement uses TRBV19 and TRBJ1-1; TRBD1 might be the D (5 bases). With 4 bases removed from V and 1 base from J, the gap between germline ends came to 10 bases. This CDR3 region has 14 residues. Looked up from germline, CDR1 is LNHDA and CDR2 is SQIVND (reference sequence).